Listed below are T cell receptor beta chains from one sample, sequenced in a study of T cell repertoires in cytomegalovirus infection. Using its own MiXCR run on the reads, TCRdb lists one record per CDR3 protein. This table has roughly 200,000 distinct CDR3 sequences, roughly 17% appearing once. The sequenced material came from CD8+ T cells from PBMCs. The receptors originated from a human donor in good health (CMV status not recorded). Some clones in this sample may be carry-over from other donors' samples. Each CDR3 is given with its conserved first and last residue. The D gene is left open where the match is weak. The size of a clone is reported for some rows only, either as once, few or many, or as a class for expanded clones.

j_gene | v_gene | abundance | d_gene | CDR3nt | CDR3aa
TRBJ1-1 | TRBV7-2 | - | - | TGTGCCAGCAGCTTAGCGCGAGAGAACACTGAAGCTTTCTTT | CASSLARENTEAFF
TRBJ2-7 | TRBV28 | - | - | TGTGCCAGCAGTTTTTCGCGGGGCTTCTTTGACGAGCAGTACTTC | CASSFSRGFFDEQYF
TRBJ2-1 | TRBV15 | few | - | TGTGCCACCAGCAGAGAGGACAGCACCTACAATGAGCAGTTCTTC | CATSREDSTYNEQFF
TRBJ2-7 | TRBV7-9 | few | - | TGTGCCAACAGCTTAGTGGGGACCTCCTACGAGCAGTACTTC | CANSLVGTSYEQYF
TRBJ1-2 | TRBV7-9 | - | - | TGTGCCAGCAGCCCGATAAAGAGGGGATTCTATGGCTACACCTTC | CASSPIKRGFYGYTF
TRBJ2-5 | TRBV28 | few | - | TGTGCCAGCAGTTTATTTTCAAGAGAGACCCAGTACTTC | CASSLFSRETQYF
TRBJ1-1 | TRBV19 | - | - | TGTGCCAGGGCCGGCAGGCGGACTGAAGCTTTCTTT | CARAGRRTEAFF
TRBJ1-1 | TRBV7-8 | - | - | TGTGCCAGCAGCGTCCGACAGGCGACAAACACTGAAGCTTTCTTT | CASSVRQATNTEAFF
TRBJ1-1 | TRBV27 | - | - | TGTGCCAGCAGTTTATCGAAAAGGGTCGACACTGAAGCTTTCTTT | CASSLSKRVDTEAFF
TRBJ2-5 | TRBV7-2 | few | - | TGTGCCAGCAGCGGAGGGGGGAAAGAGACCCAGTACTTC | CASSGGGKETQYF
TRBJ2-7 | TRBV20-1 | few | TRBD1 | TGCAGTGCTACAGTACGACAGGGGACCTACGAGCAGTACTTC | CSATVRQGTYEQYF
TRBJ2-7 | TRBV27 | few | - | TGTGCCAGCAGGTCTGGGGGCTACGAGCAGTACTTC | CASRSGGYEQYF
TRBJ2-7 | TRBV19 | - | - | TGTGCCAGTAGTATAAAGTCGAACTCCTACGAGCAGTACTTC | CASSIKSNSYEQYF
TRBJ2-7 | TRBV20-1 | few | TRBD2 | TGCAGTGCGGGGCGACTAGCGGAATCTTACGAGCAGTACTTC | CSAGRLAESYEQYF
TRBJ2-5 | TRBV28 | - | - | TGTGCCAGCAGCCCCATAGAGAGGGAGGAGACCCAGTACTTC | CASSPIEREETQYF
TRBJ1-1 | TRBV19 | many | TRBD1 | TGTGCCAGTAGTATTACAGGGGGCAACACTGAAGCTTTCTTT | CASSITGGNTEAFF
TRBJ2-5 | TRBV6-2/TRBV6-3 | - | - | TGTGCCAGCAATCTTGGTATAGGGACCCAGTACTTC | CASNLGIGTQYF
TRBJ1-1 | TRBV6-6 | few | TRBD1 | TGTGCCAGCAGTTATTCCGGGACAGGGGAGCCTGAAGCTTTCTTT | CASSYSGTGEPEAFF
TRBJ2-1 | TRBV4-2 | - | - | TGTGCCAGCAGCCAAGATGCAGGTGAGCAGTTCTTC | CASSQDAGEQFF
TRBJ1-1 | TRBV6-1 | - | TRBD1 | TGTGCCAGCAGTCCTTCGACAGGGCTGGTTGAAGCTTTCTTT | CASSPSTGLVEAFF
TRBJ1-1 | TRBV6-2/TRBV6-3 | few | - | TGTGCCAGCAGTTACACCGGGAAAGCTTTCTTT | CASSYTGKAFF
TRBJ2-3 | TRBV7-3 | few | TRBD2 | TGTGCCAGCAGCTTAAGTGGACTAGCGGGGCCCACAGATACGCAGTATTTT | CASSLSGLAGPTDTQYF
TRBJ2-3 | TRBV5-5 | - | - | TGTGCCACCAGTGTGGAGGAGACAGATTTGGGCACAGATACGCAGTATTTT | CATSVEETDLGTDTQYF
TRBJ2-7 | TRBV6-2/TRBV6-3 | - | - | TGTGCCAGCAGTTCCGGGAGTGGGCAGTACTTC | CASSSGSGQYF
TRBJ1-1 | TRBV6-2/TRBV6-3 | - | - | TGTGCCAGCATGACGGCCGAGGGGGCTTTCTTT | CASMTAEGAFF
TRBJ2-7 | TRBV7-9 | - | TRBD1 | TGTGCCAGCAGCTTATCAGGACAGGGGTTCCCCTACGAGCAGTACTTC | CASSLSGQGFPYEQYF
TRBJ2-3 | TRBV2 | few | - | TGTGCCAGGGAAGTGGGGGGCCGGGATACGCAGTATTTT | CAREVGGRDTQYF
TRBJ1-6 | TRBV7-9 | many | - | TGTGCCAGCAGCTCCCACGATATGGGCGGGGGACGGTCACCCCTCCACTTT | CASSSHDMGGGRSPLHF
TRBJ2-1 | TRBV24-1 | - | - | TGTGCCACCAGTGTTAGTCAGGACAATGAGCAGTTCTTC | CATSVSQDNEQFF
TRBJ2-5 | TRBV28 | - | - | TGTGCCAGCAGCCTCCGGGGCCCATGGTACGAGACCCAGTACTTC | CASSLRGPWYETQYF
TRBJ2-3 | TRBV19 | few | - | TGTGCCAGTAGTATTCGAGGAGGGGGCGTGACAGATACGCAGTATTTT | CASSIRGGGVTDTQYF
TRBJ2-1 | TRBV7-2 | few | TRBD2 | TGTGCCAGCAGCTTAGAAACTAGCGGGGGGGTCCACAATGAGCAGTTCTTC | CASSLETSGGVHNEQFF
TRBJ1-1 | TRBV7-2 | few | TRBD1 | TGTGCCAGCAGCCACCGACAGGGGTCGGCTGAAGCTTTCTTT | CASSHRQGSAEAFF
TRBJ2-1 | TRBV7-9 | - | TRBD1 | TGTGCCAGCAGCACTACCACCGGGACAGGGTCTACTCTAACCTACAATGAGCAGTTCTTC | CASSTTTGTGSTLTYNEQFF
TRBJ1-5 | TRBV10-3 | - | - | TGTGCCATCAGTGAAAGGAGGGATAATCAGCCCCAGCATTTT | CAISERRDNQPQHF
TRBJ1-5 | TRBV7-6 | - | - | TGTGCCAGCAGCTTAGGTGTCGAGGGTTTACAGCCCCAGCATTTT | CASSLGVEGLQPQHF
TRBJ2-1 | TRBV24-1 | few | - | TGTGCCACCAGTGGGGCCAGGGTTACCTACAATGAGCAGTTCTTC | CATSGARVTYNEQFF
TRBJ2-5 | TRBV9 | - | - | TGTGCCAGCAGCGTAGGAGTAGAGGACGGATTCAAAGAGACCCAGTACTTC | CASSVGVEDGFKETQYF
TRBJ2-1 | TRBV2 | - | - | TGTGCCAGCACCCTAACAGGACCCTCTGAGCAGTTCTTC | CASTLTGPSEQFF
TRBJ2-1 | TRBV20-1 | - | - | TGCAGTGCTCTGTCCCGCCACAATGAGCAGTTCTTC | CSALSRHNEQFF
TRBJ2-7 | TRBV7-6 | - | - | TGTGCCAGCAGCTTATCGGGGTTACCCCGCTACGAGCAGTACTTC | CASSLSGLPRYEQYF
TRBJ1-1 | TRBV14 | few | - | TGTGCCAGCAGCCAAGGGAGCAGAGCTTTCTTT | CASSQGSRAFF
TRBJ2-3 | TRBV12-3/TRBV12-4 | - | TRBD2 | TGTGCCAGCAATTTACCCGGGGGGAGTAAAACAGATACGCAGTATTTT | CASNLPGGSKTDTQYF
TRBJ2-1 | TRBV6-6 | many | - | TGTGCCAGCAGTGTTGGGTACAATGAGCAGTTCTTC | CASSVGYNEQFF
TRBJ2-7 | TRBV28 | once | - | TGTGCCAGCAGTTTACGGAAGTACGAGCAGTACTTC | CASSLRKYEQYF
TRBJ1-2 | TRBV6-2/TRBV6-3 | - | - | TGTGCCAGCAGTTACTCGGACACGCCTTTCGGCTACACCTTC | CASSYSDTPFGYTF
TRBJ2-3 | TRBV29-1 | few | TRBD2 | TGCAGCGTTGAGCCGGGACTAGAGACAGATACGCAGTATTTT | CSVEPGLETDTQYF
TRBJ2-3 | TRBV28 | - | - | TGTGCCAGCAGTACGGTCGGGGGGCGCGCCACAGATACGCAGTATTTT | CASSTVGGRATDTQYF
TRBJ2-7 | TRBV5-1 | - | TRBD1 | TGCGCCAGCAGCTTGTTCACTGGGGGACAGGGCTACGAGCAGTACTTC | CASSLFTGGQGYEQYF